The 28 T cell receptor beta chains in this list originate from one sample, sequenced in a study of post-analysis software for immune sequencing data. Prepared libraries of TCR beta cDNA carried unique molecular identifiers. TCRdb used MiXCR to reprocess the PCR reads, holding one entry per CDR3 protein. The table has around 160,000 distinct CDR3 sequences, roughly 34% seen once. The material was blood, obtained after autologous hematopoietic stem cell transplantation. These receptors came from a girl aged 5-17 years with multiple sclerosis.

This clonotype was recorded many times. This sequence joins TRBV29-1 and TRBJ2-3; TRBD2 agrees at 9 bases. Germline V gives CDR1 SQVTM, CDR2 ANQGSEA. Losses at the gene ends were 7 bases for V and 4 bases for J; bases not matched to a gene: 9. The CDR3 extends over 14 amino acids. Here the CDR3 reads CSGQGREGSDTQYF. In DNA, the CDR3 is TGCAGCGGTCAGGGGCGGGAGGGATCAGATACGCAGTATTTT.

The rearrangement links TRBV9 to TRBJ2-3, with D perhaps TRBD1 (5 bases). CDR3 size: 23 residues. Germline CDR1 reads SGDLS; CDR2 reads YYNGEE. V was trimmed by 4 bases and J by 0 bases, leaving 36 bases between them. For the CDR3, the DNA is TGTGCCAGCAGCCTAAATCCCGCGGCGGTGCGCGGCAGCACAGGTTCTAGCACAGATACGCAGTATTTT. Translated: CASSLNPAAVRGSTGSSTDTQYF.

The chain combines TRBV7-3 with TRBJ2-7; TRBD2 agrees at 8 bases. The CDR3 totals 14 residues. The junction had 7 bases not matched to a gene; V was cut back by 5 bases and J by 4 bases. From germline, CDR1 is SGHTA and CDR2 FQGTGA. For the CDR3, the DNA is TGTGCCAGCAGCCCGAGCGGGAGTGGGTACGAGCAGTACTTC. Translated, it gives CASSPSGSGYEQYF.

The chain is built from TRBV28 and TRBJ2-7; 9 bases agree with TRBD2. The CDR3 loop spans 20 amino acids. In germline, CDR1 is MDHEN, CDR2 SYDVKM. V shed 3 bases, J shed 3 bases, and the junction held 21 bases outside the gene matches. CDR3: CASSFPTRDPTTSGHYEQYF. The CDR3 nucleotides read TGTGCCAGCAGTTTTCCGACAAGGGACCCGACGACTAGCGGCCACTACGAGCAGTACTTC.

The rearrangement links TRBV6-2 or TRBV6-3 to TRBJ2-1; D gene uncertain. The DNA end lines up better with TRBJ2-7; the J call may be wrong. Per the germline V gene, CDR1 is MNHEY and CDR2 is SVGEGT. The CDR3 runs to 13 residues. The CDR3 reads CASSGYTYNEQYF. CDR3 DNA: TGTGCCAGCAGCGGCTATACCTACAATGAGCAGTACTTC.

CDR3 region: CASSSGKNTEAFF. As DNA, the CDR3 is TGTGCCAGCAGCTCGGGGAAGAACACTGAAGCTTTCTTT. The chain links TRBV5-6 to TRBJ1-1; D ambiguous. V lost 3 bases to trimming and J lost 1 base, with 7 bases between them. The CDR3 covers 13 residues. CDR1 is SGHDT and CDR2 is YYEEEE in the germline V gene.

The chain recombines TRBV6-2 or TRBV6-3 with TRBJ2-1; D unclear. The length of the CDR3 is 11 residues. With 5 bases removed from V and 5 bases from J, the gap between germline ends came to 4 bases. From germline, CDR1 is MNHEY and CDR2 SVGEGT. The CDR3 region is CASSRNNEQFF. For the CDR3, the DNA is TGTGCCAGCAGTCGAAACAATGAGCAGTTCTTC.

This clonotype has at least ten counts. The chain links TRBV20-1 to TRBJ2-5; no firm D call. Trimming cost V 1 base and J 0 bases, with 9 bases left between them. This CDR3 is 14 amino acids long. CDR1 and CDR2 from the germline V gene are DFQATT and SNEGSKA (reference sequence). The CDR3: CSARGAEYQETQYF. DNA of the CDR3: TGCAGTGCTAGAGGTGCGGAGTACCAAGAGACCCAGTACTTC.

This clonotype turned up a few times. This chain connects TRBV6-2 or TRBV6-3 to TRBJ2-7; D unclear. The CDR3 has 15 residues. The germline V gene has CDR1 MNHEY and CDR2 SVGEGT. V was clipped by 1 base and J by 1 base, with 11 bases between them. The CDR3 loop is CASSYYGGPSYEQYF. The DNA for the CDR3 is TGTGCCAGCAGTTACTATGGCGGACCTTCCTACGAGCAGTACTTC.

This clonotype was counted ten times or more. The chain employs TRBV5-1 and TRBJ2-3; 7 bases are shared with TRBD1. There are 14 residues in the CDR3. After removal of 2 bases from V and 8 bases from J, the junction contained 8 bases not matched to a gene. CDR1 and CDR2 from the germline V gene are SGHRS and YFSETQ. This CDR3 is CASSFGQVSGTQYF. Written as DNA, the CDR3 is TGCGCCAGCAGCTTCGGACAGGTCTCGGGTACGCAGTATTTT. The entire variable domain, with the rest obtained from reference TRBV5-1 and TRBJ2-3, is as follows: KAGVTQTPRYLIKTRGQQVTLSCSPISGHRSVSWYQQTPGQGLQFLFEYFSETQRNKGNFPGRFSGRQFSNSRSEMNVSTLELGDSALYLCASSFGQVSGTQYFGPGTRLTVL.

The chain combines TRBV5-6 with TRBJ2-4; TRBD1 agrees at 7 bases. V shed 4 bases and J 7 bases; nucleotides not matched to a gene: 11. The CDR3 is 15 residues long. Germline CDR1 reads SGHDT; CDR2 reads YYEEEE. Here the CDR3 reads CASSPPPDRRNIQYF. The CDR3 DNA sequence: TGTGCCAGCAGCCCCCCTCCGGACAGGCGGAACATTCAGTACTTC.

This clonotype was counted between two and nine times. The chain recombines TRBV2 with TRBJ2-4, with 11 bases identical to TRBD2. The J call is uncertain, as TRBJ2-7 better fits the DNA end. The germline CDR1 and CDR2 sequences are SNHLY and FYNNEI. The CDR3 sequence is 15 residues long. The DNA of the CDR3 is TGTGCCAGCATGAGACTAAGACTAGCGGGAAGCGAGCAGTACTTC. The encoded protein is CASMRLRLAGSEQYF.

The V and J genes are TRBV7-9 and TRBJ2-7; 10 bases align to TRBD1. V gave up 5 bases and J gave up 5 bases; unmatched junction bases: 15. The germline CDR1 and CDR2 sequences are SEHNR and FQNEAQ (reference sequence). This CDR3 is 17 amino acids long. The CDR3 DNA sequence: TGTGCCAGCAGCCCGATGCCCGACAGGGGGCTAGCGGACGAGCAGTACTTC. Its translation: CASSPMPDRGLADEQYF.

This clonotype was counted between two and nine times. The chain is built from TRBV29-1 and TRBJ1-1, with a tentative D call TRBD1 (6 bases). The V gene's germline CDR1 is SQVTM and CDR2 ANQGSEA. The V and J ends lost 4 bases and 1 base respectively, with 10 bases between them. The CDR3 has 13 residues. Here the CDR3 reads CSVGGRENTEAFF. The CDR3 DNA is TGCAGCGTTGGGGGGCGGGAGAACACTGAAGCTTTCTTT.

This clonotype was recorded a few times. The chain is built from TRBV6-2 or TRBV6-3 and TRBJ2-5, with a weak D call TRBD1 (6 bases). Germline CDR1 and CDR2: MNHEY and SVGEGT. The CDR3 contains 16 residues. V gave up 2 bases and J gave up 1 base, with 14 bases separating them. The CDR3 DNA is TGTGCCAGCAGTTACCCTCGGACAGAAGTCCAAGAGACCCAGTACTTC. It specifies CASSYPRTEVQETQYF.

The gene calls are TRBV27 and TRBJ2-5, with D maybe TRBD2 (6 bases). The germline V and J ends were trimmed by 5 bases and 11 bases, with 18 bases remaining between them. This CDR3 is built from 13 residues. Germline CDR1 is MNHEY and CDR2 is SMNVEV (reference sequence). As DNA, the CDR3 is TGTGCCAGCAGTGTATGGGACTCCCCCAAGCAGTACTTC. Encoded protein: CASSVWDSPKQYF.

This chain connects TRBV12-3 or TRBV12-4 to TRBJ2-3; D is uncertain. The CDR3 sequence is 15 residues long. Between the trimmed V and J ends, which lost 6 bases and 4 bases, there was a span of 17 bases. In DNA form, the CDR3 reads TGTGCCAGCAGGTTCCGCAGCGTGAGACCAGATACGCAGTATTTT. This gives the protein CASRFRSVRPDTQYF.

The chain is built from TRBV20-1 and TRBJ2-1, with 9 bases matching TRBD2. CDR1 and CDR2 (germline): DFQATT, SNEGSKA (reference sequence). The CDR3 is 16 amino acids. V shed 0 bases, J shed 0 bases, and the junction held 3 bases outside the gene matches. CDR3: CSARDVSGSSYNEQFF. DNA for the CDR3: TGCAGTGCTAGAGATGTTAGCGGGAGCTCCTACAATGAGCAGTTCTTC.

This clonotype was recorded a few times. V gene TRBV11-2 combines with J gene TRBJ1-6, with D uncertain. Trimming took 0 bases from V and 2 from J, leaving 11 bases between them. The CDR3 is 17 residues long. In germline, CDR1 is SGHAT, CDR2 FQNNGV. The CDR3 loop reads CASSLDYRRTYNSPLHF. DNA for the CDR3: TGTGCCAGCAGCTTAGACTATCGGCGTACCTATAATTCACCCCTCCACTTT. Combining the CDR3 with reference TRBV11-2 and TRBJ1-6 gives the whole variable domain EAGVAQSPRYKIIEKRQSVAFWCNPISGHATLYWYQQILGQGPKLLIQFQNNGVVDDSQLPKDRFSAERLKGVDSTLKIQPAKLEDSAVYLCASSLDYRRTYNSPLHFGNGTRLTVT.

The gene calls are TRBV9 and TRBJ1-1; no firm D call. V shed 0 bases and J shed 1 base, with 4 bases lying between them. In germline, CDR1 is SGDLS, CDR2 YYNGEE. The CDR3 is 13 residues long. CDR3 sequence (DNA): TGTGCCAGCAGCGTAGACACGAACACTGAAGCTTTCTTT. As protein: CASSVDTNTEAFF.

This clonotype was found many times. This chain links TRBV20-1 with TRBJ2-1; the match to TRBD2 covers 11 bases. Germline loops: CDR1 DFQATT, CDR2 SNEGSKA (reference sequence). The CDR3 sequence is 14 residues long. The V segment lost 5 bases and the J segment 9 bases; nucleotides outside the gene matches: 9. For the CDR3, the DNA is TGCAGTGCTCATCTAGCGGGAGGTTTCCCTGAGCAGTTCTTC. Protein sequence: CSAHLAGGFPEQFF.

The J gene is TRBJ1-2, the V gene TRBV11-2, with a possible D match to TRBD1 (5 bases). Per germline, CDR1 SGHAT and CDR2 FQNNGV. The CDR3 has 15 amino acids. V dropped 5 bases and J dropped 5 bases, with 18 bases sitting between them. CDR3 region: CASSALRLKGYGYTF. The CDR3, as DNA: TGTGCCAGCAGCGCCCTTAGGCTCAAGGGGTATGGCTACACCTTC.

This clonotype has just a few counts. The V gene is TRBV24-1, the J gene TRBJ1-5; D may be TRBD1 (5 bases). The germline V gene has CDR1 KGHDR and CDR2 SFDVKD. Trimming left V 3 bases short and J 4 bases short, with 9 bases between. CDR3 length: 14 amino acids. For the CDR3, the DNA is TGTGCCACCAGTGATCATTGGGGGAATCAGCCCCAGCATTTT. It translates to CATSDHWGNQPQHF.

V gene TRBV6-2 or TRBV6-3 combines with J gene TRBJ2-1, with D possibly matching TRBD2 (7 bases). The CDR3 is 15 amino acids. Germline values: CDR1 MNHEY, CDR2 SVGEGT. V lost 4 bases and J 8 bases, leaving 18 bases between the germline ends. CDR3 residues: CASSSQVEGGHEQFF. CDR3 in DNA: TGTGCCAGCAGTTCTCAGGTGGAGGGGGGGCATGAGCAGTTCTTC.

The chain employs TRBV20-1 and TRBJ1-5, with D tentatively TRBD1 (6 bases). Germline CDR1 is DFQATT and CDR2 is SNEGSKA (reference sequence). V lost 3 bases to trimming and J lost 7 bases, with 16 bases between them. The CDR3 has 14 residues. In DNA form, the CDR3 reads TGCAGTGCTAGGCCCGAACAGGGAGGGCAGCCCCAGCATTTT. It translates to CSARPEQGGQPQHF.

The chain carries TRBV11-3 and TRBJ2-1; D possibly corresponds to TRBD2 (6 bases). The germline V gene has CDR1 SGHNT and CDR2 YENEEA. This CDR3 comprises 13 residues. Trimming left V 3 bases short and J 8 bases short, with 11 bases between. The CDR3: CASSLTSLHEQFF. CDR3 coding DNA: TGTGCCAGCAGCTTGACTAGTTTACATGAGCAGTTCTTC.

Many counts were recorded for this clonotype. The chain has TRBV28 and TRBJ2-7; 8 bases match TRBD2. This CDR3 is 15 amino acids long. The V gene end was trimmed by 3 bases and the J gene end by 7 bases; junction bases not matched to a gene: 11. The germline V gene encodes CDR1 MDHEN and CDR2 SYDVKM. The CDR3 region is CASSFTGGLTREQYF. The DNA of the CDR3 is TGTGCCAGCAGTTTTACGGGAGGGCTCACTCGGGAGCAGTACTTC.

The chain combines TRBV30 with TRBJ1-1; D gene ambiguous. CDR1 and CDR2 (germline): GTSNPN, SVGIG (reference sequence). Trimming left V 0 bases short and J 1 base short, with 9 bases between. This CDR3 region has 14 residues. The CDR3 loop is CAWSVENRNTEAFF. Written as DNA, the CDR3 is TGTGCCTGGAGTGTAGAGAACAGGAACACTGAAGCTTTCTTT.